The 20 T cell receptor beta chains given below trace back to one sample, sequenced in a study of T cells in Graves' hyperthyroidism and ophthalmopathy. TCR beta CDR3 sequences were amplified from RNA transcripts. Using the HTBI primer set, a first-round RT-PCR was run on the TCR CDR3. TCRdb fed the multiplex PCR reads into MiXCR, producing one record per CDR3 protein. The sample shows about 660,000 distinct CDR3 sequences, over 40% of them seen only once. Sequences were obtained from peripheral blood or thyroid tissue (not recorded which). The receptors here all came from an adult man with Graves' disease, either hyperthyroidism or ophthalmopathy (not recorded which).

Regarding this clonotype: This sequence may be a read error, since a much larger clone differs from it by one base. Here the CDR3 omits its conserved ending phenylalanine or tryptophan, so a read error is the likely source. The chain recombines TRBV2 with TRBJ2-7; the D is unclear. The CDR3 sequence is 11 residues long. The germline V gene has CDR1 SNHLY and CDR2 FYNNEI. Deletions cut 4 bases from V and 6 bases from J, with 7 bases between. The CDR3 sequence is CASSGRSEQYL. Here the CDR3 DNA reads TGTGCCAGCAGTGGCCGATCCGAGCAGTACCTC.

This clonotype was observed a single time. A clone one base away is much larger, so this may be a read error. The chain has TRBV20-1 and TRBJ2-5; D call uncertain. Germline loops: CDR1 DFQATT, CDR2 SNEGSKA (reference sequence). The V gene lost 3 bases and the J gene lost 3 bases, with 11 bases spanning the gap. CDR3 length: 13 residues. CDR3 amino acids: CSARVDQEETQYF. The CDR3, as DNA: TGCAGTGCTAGGGTCGACCAGGAAGAGACCCAGTACTTC.

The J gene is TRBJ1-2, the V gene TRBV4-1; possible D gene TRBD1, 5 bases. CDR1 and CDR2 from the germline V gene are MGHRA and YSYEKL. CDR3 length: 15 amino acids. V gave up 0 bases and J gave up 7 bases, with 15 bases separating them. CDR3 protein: CASSQDIVGRGGYTF. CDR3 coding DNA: TGCGCCAGCAGCCAAGACATCGTGGGACGGGGTGGCTACACCTTC.

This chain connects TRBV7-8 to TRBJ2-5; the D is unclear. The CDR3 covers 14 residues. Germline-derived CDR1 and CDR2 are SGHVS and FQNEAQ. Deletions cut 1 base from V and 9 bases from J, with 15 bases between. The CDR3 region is CASSLGVVNQPQYF. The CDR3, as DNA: TGTGCCAGCAGCTTAGGTGTCGTGAATCAGCCCCAGTACTTC.

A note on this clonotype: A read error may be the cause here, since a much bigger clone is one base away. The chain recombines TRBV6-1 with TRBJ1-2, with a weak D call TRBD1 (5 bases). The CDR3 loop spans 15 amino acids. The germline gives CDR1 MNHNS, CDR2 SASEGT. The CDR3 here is CATSEKGSPPDGYTF. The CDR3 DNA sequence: TGTGCCACCAGTGAAAAGGGGTCCCCTCCTGATGGCTACACCTTC.

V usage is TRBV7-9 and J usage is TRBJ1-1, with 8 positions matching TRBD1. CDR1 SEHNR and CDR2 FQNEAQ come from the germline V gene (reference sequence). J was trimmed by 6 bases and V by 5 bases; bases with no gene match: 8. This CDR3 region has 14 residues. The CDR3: CASSLRSGGSEAFF. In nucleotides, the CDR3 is TGTGCCAGCAGCCTAAGATCAGGGGGCTCTGAAGCTTTCTTT.

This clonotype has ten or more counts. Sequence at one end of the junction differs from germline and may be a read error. CDR3 coding DNA: TGTGCCAGCAGCGCAGGGGGCGCGGGCACTGAAGCTTTCTTT. Encoded protein: CASSAGGAGTEAFF. The V call is TRBV5-1, the J call TRBJ1-1; TRBD1 matches 8 bases. CDR3 size: 14 residues. Germline CDR1 is SGHRS and CDR2 is YFSETQ.

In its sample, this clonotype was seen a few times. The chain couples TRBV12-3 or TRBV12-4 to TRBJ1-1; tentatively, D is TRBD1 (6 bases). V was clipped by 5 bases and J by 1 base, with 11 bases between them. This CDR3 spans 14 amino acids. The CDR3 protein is CASSRLTGNTEAFF. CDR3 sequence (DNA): TGTGCCAGCAGTCGATTGACAGGGAACACTGAAGCTTTCTTT.

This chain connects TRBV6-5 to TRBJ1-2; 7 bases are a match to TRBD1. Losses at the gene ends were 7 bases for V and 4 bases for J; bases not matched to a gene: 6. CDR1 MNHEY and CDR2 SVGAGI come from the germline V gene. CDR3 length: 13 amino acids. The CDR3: CASKRQGPYGYTF. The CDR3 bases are TGTGCCAGCAAACGACAGGGTCCCTATGGCTACACCTTC.

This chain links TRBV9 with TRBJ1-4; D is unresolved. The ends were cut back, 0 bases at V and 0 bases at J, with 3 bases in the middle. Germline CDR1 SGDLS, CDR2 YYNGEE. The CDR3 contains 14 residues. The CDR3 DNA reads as TGTGCCAGCAGCGTAGGTTCAACTAATGAAAAACTGTTTTTT. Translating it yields CASSVGSTNEKLFF. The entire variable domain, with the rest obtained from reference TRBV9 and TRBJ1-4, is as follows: DSGVTQTPKHLITATGQRVTLRCSPRSGDLSVYWYQQSLDQGLQFLIQYYNGEERAKGNILERFSAQQFPDLHSELNLSSLELGDSALYFCASSVGSTNEKLFFGSGTQLSVL.

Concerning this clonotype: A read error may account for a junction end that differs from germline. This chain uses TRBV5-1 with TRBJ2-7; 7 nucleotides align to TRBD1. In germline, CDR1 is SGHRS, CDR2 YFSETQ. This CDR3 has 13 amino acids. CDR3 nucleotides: TGCGCCAGCAGAAAGGGACAGTCCTACAAGCAGTACTTC. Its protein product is CASRKGQSYKQYF. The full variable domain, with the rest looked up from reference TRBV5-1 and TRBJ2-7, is KAGVTQTPRYLIKTRGQQVTLSCSPISGHRSVSWYQQTPGQGLQFLFEYFSETQRNKGNFPGRFSGRQFSNSRSEMNVSTLELGDSALYLCASRKGQSYKQYFGPGTRLTVT.

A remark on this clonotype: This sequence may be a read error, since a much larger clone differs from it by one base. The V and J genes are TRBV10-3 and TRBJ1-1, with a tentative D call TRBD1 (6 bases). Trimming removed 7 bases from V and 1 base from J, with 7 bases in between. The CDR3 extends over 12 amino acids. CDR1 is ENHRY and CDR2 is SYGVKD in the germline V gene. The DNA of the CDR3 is TGTGCCATCACGACAGGGAACACTGAAGCTTTCTTT. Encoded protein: CAITTGNTEAFF.

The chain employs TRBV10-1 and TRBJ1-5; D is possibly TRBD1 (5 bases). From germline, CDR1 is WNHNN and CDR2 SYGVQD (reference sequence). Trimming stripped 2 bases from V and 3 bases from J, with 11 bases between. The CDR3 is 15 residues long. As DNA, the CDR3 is TGCGCCAGCAGTGAGAGGGACGGGAACAATCAGCCCCAGCATTTT. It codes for CASSERDGNNQPQHF.

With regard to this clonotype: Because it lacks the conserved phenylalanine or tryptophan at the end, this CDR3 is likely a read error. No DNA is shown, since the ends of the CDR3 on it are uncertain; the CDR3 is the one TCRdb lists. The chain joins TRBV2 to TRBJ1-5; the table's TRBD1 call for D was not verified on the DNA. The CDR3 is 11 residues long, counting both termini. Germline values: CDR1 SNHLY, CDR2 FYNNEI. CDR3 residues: CASSEAQGYLS.

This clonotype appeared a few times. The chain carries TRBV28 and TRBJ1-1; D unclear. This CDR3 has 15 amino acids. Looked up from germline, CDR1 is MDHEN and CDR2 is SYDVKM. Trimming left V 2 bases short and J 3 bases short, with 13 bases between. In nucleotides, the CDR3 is TGTGCCAGCAGTTTAGCTCCCGTCTTGGACACTGAAGCTTTCTTT. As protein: CASSLAPVLDTEAFF.

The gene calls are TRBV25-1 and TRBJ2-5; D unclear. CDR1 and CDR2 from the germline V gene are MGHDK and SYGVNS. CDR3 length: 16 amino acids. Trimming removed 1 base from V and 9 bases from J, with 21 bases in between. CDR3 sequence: CASSEFQALSNQPQYF. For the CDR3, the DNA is TGTGCCAGCAGTGAATTCCAGGCCCTTAGCAATCAGCCCCAGTACTTC.

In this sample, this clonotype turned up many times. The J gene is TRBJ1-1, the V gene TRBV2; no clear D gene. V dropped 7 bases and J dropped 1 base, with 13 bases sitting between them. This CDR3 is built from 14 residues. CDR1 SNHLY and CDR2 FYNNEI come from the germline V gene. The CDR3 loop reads CASNPDGRNTEAFF. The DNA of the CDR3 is TGTGCCAGCAACCCGGACGGACGGAACACTGAAGCTTTCTTT.

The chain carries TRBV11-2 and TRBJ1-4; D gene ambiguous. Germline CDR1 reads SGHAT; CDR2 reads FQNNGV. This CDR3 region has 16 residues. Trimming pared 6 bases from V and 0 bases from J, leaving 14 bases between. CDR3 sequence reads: CASSRATVSTNEKLFF. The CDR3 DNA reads TGTGCCAGCAGTCGCGCAACAGTCTCAACTAATGAAAAACTGTTTTTT.

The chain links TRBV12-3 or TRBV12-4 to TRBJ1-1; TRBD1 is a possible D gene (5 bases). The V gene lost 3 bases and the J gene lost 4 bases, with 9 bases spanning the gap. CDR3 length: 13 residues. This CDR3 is CASSLPGRTEAFF. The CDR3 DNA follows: TGTGCCAGCAGTTTGCCGGGGCGCACTGAAGCTTTCTTT.

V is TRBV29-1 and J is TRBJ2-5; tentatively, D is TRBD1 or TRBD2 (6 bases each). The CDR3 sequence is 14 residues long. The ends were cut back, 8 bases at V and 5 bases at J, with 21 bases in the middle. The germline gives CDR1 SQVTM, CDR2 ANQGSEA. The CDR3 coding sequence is TGCAGCTCTAAAACCCCCGGGGGCTCGGAGACCCAGTACTTC. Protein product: CSSKTPGGSETQYF.